This T cell receptor (beta chain) comes out of a study of identical twins. Template switching supplied a universal primer site; unique molecular identifiers were carried on the cDNA. MiXCR, applied by TCRdb to the 5' RACE reads, yields one record per CDR3 protein. Of under 1 million distinct CDR3 sequences in the sample, around an eighth were seen once. General study findings and limits: The more abundant beta clonotypes in cord blood had fewer insertions, and memory repertoires did not show this.

A note on this clonotype: Its antigen is currently unknown.

These same data were also listed under a study on yellow fever vaccine responses in identical twins.

The source is a woman aged 18-30 years in good health. The sample comprised PBMCs.

CDR3 in DNA: TGTGCCAGCAGCGATCCGGACAGGGGTTGGCGAGAGACCCAGTACTTC. Translation: CASSDPDRGWRETQYF. The V gene is TRBV5-6, the J gene TRBJ2-5; 9 bases map to TRBD1. With V trimmed by 4 bases and J by 4 bases, 11 bases remained unmatched. Germline values: CDR1 SGHDT, CDR2 YYEEEE. CDR3 length equals 16 residues.